Listed here are 22 T cell receptor beta chains from one sample, sequenced in a study of cytomegalovirus exposure and HLA in healthy donors. The PCR made use of 60 Vbeta and 13 Jbeta primers. Clones were read by immunoSEQ multiplex PCR, and TCRdb kept only the in-frame ones, dropping some. The repertoire has 95,000 to 100,000 clones, about 80% of them found once; the top ten carry around 4.1%. Sequenced sample: PBMCs. Receptors were obtained from a man aged 35-49 years in good health and CMV-seronegative.

The chain employs TRBV30 and TRBJ2-3; a possible D gene is TRBD2 (5 bases). The CDR3 loop spans 12 amino acids. The V end was cut by 2 bases, the J end by 4 bases, with 7 bases between. Germline V lookup: CDR1 GTSNPN, CDR2 SVGIG (reference sequence). CDR3 protein: CAWSRGPDTQYF. Here the CDR3 DNA reads TGTGCCTGGAGTCGCGGGCCAGATACGCAGTATTTT. Drawing the rest from reference TRBV30 and TRBJ2-3, the complete variable domain is SQTIHQWPATLVQPVGSPLSLECTVEGTSNPNLYWYRQAAGRGLQLLFYSVGIGQISSEVPQNLSASRPQDRQFILSSKKLLLSDSGFYLCAWSRGPDTQYFGPGTRLTVL.

CDR3 in DNA: TGCGCCAGCAGCTGGGACAGTACTTATGGCTACACCTTC. Its translation is CASSWDSTYGYTF. V gene TRBV5-1 combines with J gene TRBJ1-2, with 7 bases matching TRBD1. V was pared by 3 bases and J by 5 bases, with 4 bases of the junction left unmatched. Germline V gene sequence: CDR1 SGHRS, CDR2 YFSETQ. The CDR3 loop spans 13 amino acids.

The chain combines TRBV19 with TRBJ1-1; D might be TRBD1 (6 bases). The CDR3 extends over 14 amino acids. The V and J ends lost 3 bases and 2 bases respectively, with 10 bases between them. Germline CDR1 is LNHDA and CDR2 is SQIVND (reference sequence). CDR3 DNA: TGTGCCAGTAGTATGTACAGGGATAACACTGAAGCTTTCTTT. This codes for CASSMYRDNTEAFF.

A few counts support this clone. The rearrangement uses TRBV11-1 and TRBJ2-7; 7 nucleotides agree with TRBD2. From germline, CDR1 is SGHAT and CDR2 FQDESV (reference sequence). The CDR3 sequence is 14 residues long. With 4 bases clipped from V and 5 bases from J, the junction kept 8 bases outside the gene matches. The CDR3 protein is CASSSPREGDEQYV. The CDR3 DNA follows: TGTGCCAGCAGCTCCCCCAGGGAGGGAGACGAGCAGTACGTC.

V usage is TRBV7-2 and J usage is TRBJ1-2; no clear D gene. The ends were cut back, 3 bases at V and 4 bases at J, with 6 bases in the middle. The CDR3 totals 12 residues. Germline CDR1 and CDR2: SGHTA and FQGNSA. The DNA of the CDR3 is TGTGCCAGCAGCTTTATCCCCTATGGCTACACCTTC. It codes for CASSFIPYGYTF.

This clone appeared once. V is TRBV19 and J is TRBJ2-7; 10 nucleotides match TRBD2. The CDR3 length is 13 residues. V trimming: 6 bases; J trimming: 4 bases; junction bases outside the gene matches: 3. Germline V CDR1 and CDR2: LNHDA, SQIVND (reference sequence). The CDR3 loop reads CASSQGLAYEQYF. The CDR3 DNA follows: TGTGCCAGTAGCCAGGGACTAGCGTACGAGCAGTACTTC. Based on the CDR3 plus reference TRBV19 and TRBJ2-7, the full variable domain is DGGITQSPKYLFRKEGQNVTLSCEQNLNHDAMYWYRQDPGQGLRLIYYSQIVNDFQKGDIAEGYSVSREKKESFPLTVTSAQKNPTAFYLCASSQGLAYEQYFGPGTRLTVT.

Only one count was recorded for this clone. This chain links TRBV29-1 with TRBJ1-1; D remains unclear. CDR3 size: 14 residues. Trimming cost V 3 bases and J 0 bases, with 11 bases left between them. Germline CDR1 and CDR2: SQVTM and ANQGSEA. In nucleotides, the CDR3 is TGCAGCGTTGAGAGGACTAACATGAACACTGAAGCTTTCTTT. Protein sequence: CSVERTNMNTEAFF.

V and J are TRBV6-5 and TRBJ1-6; weak D call: TRBD1 (5 bases). Germline V gives CDR1 MNHEY, CDR2 SVGAGI. CDR3 size: 14 residues. The V end lost 5 bases, the J end lost 9 bases, and 14 bases lay between the germline ends. CDR3 DNA sequence: TGTGCCAGCAGTAGGACCGAAAGGGGTTCACCCCTCCACTTT. It specifies CASSRTERGSPLHF.

This clone has more than one count but fewer than ten. The rearrangement uses TRBV7-9 and TRBJ2-5; 11 nucleotides line up with TRBD2. With V trimmed by 4 bases and J by 2 bases, 6 bases remained unmatched. The CDR3 extends over 16 amino acids. CDR1 and CDR2 from the germline V gene are SEHNR and FQNEAQ (reference sequence). The CDR3, as DNA: TGTGCCAGCAGCTCTGGCGGGACTAGCGGACAAGAGACCCAGTACTTC. Its translation: CASSSGGTSGQETQYF.

This clone was seen once. The chain links TRBV10-3 to TRBJ1-2, with TRBD1 as a possible D gene (5 bases). This CDR3 spans 13 amino acids. V lost 7 bases and J 5 bases, leaving 14 bases between the germline ends. Germline CDR1 and CDR2: ENHRY and SYGVKD. The CDR3 reads CAITPSGVYGYTF. The DNA of the CDR3 is TGTGCCATCACTCCGTCGGGGGTATATGGCTACACCTTC.

This chain connects TRBV19 to TRBJ1-1; TRBD1 agrees at 8 bases. Germline CDR1 LNHDA, CDR2 SQIVND (reference sequence). The CDR3 spans 15 residues. V lost 8 bases to trimming and J lost 0 bases; unmatched junction nucleotides: 8. CDR3 coding DNA: TGTGCCAGTGGCGGACAGGGAGCTATGAACACTGAAGCTTTCTTT. The encoded protein is CASGGQGAMNTEAFF.

The V and J genes are TRBV5-6 and TRBJ2-7; no clear D gene. V shed 3 bases and J shed 3 bases, with 4 bases lying between them. This CDR3 is 11 amino acids long. CDR1 is SGHDT and CDR2 is YYEEEE in the germline V gene. In nucleotides, the CDR3 is TGTGCCAGCAGCTCGGGCTACGAGCAGTACTTC. Protein sequence: CASSSGYEQYF.

This clone was counted between two and nine times. This chain connects TRBV7-9 to TRBJ2-7, with TRBD1 identical over 8 bases. The CDR3 length is 14 residues. From germline, CDR1 is SEHNR and CDR2 FQNEAQ (reference sequence). V shed 4 bases and J 6 bases; nucleotides not matched to a gene: 8. In DNA form, the CDR3 reads TGTGCCAGCAGCTCGGACAGGGAGTCAGCCGAGCAGTACTTC. Its protein product is CASSSDRESAEQYF. Using reference TRBV7-9 and TRBJ2-7 for the parts outside the CDR3, the full variable domain is DTGVSQNPRHKITKRGQNVTFRCDPISEHNRLYWYRQTLGQGPEFLTYFQNEAQLEKSRLLSDRFSAERPKGSFSTLEIQRTEQGDSAMYLCASSSDRESAEQYFGPGTRLTVT.

The rearrangement uses TRBV19 and TRBJ2-3; TRBD2 agrees at 14 bases. Per the germline V gene, CDR1 is LNHDA and CDR2 is SQIVND (reference sequence). CDR3 length: 18 amino acids. J gave up 2 bases and V 6 bases, and 10 bases lay outside the gene matches. CDR3 DNA sequence: TGTGCCAGTAGCCGTGGACTAGCGGGGGGCCTAATCACAGATACGCAGTATTTT. It yields the protein CASSRGLAGGLITDTQYF.

This chain links TRBV19 with TRBJ1-3; a weak D match, TRBD1 (6 bases). In germline, CDR1 is LNHDA, CDR2 SQIVND (reference sequence). V shed 10 bases and J shed 2 bases, with 21 bases lying between them. The CDR3 spans 16 residues. The CDR3 here is CATKRRGANAGNTIYF. The CDR3 region has the DNA TGTGCCACCAAGAGGCGGGGGGCCAACGCTGGAAACACCATATATTTT.

This sequence joins TRBV6-5 and TRBJ1-1; 8 bases match TRBD1. J was trimmed by 10 bases and V by 6 bases; bases with no gene match: 10. This CDR3 has 13 amino acids. In germline, CDR1 is MNHEY, CDR2 SVGAGI. CDR3 nucleotides: TGTGCCAGCAGCACCAAGTCACAGGGGGGAGCTTTCTTT. It translates to CASSTKSQGGAFF.

This chain joins TRBV15 and TRBJ1-2; 9 positions match TRBD1. The V gene's germline CDR1 is LNHNV and CDR2 YYDKDF (reference sequence). CDR3 length equals 13 residues. Unmatched junction bases numbered 2, after V lost 1 base and J lost 8 bases. CDR3 bases: TGTGCCACCAGCAGAGGTGACAGGGGGGGCTACACCTTC. Its translation: CATSRGDRGGYTF.

The chain employs TRBV25-1 and TRBJ2-7, with a weak D call TRBD1 (5 bases). Deletions cut 6 bases from V and 1 base from J, with 10 bases between. The CDR3 is made up of 13 amino acids. From germline, CDR1 is MGHDK and CDR2 SYGVNS. CDR3: CASRTETSYEQYF. For the CDR3, the DNA is TGTGCCAGCAGGACAGAGACGTCCTACGAGCAGTACTTC.

This chain links TRBV28 with TRBJ1-2, with D perhaps matching TRBD1 (5 bases). This CDR3 region has 13 residues. The germline gives CDR1 MDHEN, CDR2 SYDVKM. Deletions cut 6 bases from V and 6 bases from J, with 14 bases between. The CDR3 DNA reads TGTGCCAGCAGCCCCTCAGGGATGCATGGCTACACCTTC. This codes for CASSPSGMHGYTF.

The J gene is TRBJ1-5, the V gene TRBV28, with 8 bases aligning to TRBD1. The germline gives CDR1 MDHEN, CDR2 SYDVKM. J lost 5 bases, V lost 6 bases, and 6 bases had no gene match. CDR3 size: 14 residues. CDR3 in DNA: TGTGCCAGCAGCTTAGACAGGGGAGATCAGCCCCAGCATTTT. Translated: CASSLDRGDQPQHF.

V gene TRBV2 combines with J gene TRBJ2-5; 8 nucleotides agree with TRBD1. This CDR3 contains 14 residues. The junction had 5 bases not matched to a gene; V was cut back by 3 bases and J by 5 bases. The germline CDR1 and CDR2 sequences are SNHLY and FYNNEI. This chain's CDR3 is CASSERTGYETQYF. The DNA for the CDR3 is TGTGCCAGCAGTGAGAGGACAGGGTACGAGACCCAGTACTTC.

The genes are TRBV18 and TRBJ2-1, with 9 bases that match TRBD1. The ends lost 4 bases at V and 8 bases at J; junction bases unmatched: 6. CDR1 is KGHSH and CDR2 is LQKENI in the germline V gene. The CDR3 runs to 14 residues. CDR3 nucleotides: TGTGCCAGCTCACAGCGGACAGGGGCGGATGAGCAGTTCTTC. It encodes CASSQRTGADEQFF.